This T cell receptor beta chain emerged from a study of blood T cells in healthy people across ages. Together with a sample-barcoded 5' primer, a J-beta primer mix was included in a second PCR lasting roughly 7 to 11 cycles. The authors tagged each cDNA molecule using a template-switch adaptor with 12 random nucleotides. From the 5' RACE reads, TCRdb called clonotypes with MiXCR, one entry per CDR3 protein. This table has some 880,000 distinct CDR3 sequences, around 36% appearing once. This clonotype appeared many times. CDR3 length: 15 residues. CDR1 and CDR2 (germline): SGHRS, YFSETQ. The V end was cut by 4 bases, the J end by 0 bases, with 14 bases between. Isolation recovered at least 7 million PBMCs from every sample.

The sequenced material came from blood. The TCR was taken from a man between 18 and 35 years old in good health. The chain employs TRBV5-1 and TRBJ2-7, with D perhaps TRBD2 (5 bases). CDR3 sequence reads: CASSPRTGSSYEQYF. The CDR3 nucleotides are TGCGCCAGCAGCCCTCGGACGGGGAGCTCCTACGAGCAGTACTTC.